Listed below are T cell receptor beta chains from one sample, sequenced in a study of blood T cells in healthy people across ages. MiXCR, applied by TCRdb to the 5' RACE reads, yields one record per CDR3 protein. The data hold approximately 830,000 distinct CDR3 sequences, with around 68% observed a single time. The sample taken for sequencing was blood. The receptor set was obtained from a man aged 25 to 45 in good health. Each CDR3 is given with its conserved first and last residue. D genes are given only for firm matches. Only some rows state a clone size, as once, few, many or a class for expanded clones.

D: -
V: TRBV5-5
size: -
J: TRBJ1-5
CDR3: CASSLAGGDQPQHF
DNA: TGTGCCAGCAGCTTGGCCGGAGGGGATCAGCCCCAGCATTTT

D: TRBD2
V: TRBV4-3
size: few
J: TRBJ2-3
CDR3: CASSQEEGHSGGGTDTQYF
DNA: TGCGCCAGCAGCCAAGAGGAGGGGCATAGCGGGGGGGGCACAGATACGCAGTATTTT

D: -
V: TRBV7-3
size: -
J: TRBJ2-7
CDR3: CATIRGLLSYEQYF
DNA: TGTGCCACCATACGGGGACTCCTGTCCTACGAGCAGTACTTC

D: -
V: TRBV6-2/TRBV6-3
size: -
J: TRBJ2-3
CDR3: CASSYPRDLSTDTQYF
DNA: TGTGCCAGCAGTTACCCCCGGGACCTAAGCACAGATACGCAGTATTTT

D: -
V: TRBV20-1
size: once
J: TRBJ2-7
CDR3: CSARVQGRGLYEQYF
DNA: TGCAGTGCTAGAGTCCAGGGGAGGGGGCTATACGAGCAGTACTTC

D: -
V: TRBV5-5
size: once
J: TRBJ1-5
CDR3: CASSVTGLDQPQHF
DNA: TGTGCCAGCAGCGTCACAGGGCTCGATCAGCCCCAGCATTTT

D: TRBD1
V: TRBV29-1
size: -
J: TRBJ1-2
CDR3: CSVGDRGYGYTF
DNA: TGCAGCGTTGGAGACAGGGGGTATGGCTACACCTTC

D: TRBD1
V: TRBV6-2/TRBV6-3
size: -
J: TRBJ2-1
CDR3: CASSYSGNLRDRGHYEQFF
DNA: TGTGCCAGCAGTTACTCGGGGAATCTAAGGGACAGGGGTCATTATGAGCAGTTCTTC

D: -
V: TRBV12-3/TRBV12-4
size: few
J: TRBJ1-4
CDR3: CASSLWGGSQGGEKLFF
DNA: TGTGCCAGCAGTTTATGGGGGGGCTCCCAGGGTGGCGAAAAACTGTTTTTT

D: TRBD2
V: TRBV4-3
size: -
J: TRBJ2-7
CDR3: CASSQELWTGGYEQYF
DNA: TGCGCCAGCAGCCAGGAACTTTGGACGGGGGGGTACGAGCAGTACTTC

D: -
V: TRBV5-1
size: -
J: TRBJ1-1
CDR3: CASSLASVTGFSAEAFF
DNA: TGCGCCAGCAGCTTGGCCTCCGTGACGGGATTTTCGGCTGAAGCTTTCTTT

D: TRBD2
V: TRBV9
size: few
J: TRBJ2-1
CDR3: CASSVGGGGALDEQFF
DNA: TGTGCCAGCAGCGTAGGGGGCGGGGGGGCCTTAGATGAGCAGTTCTTC

D: -
V: TRBV29-1
size: once
J: TRBJ1-2
CDR3: CSVEEGDGIYGYNF
DNA: TGCAGCGTTGAAGAAGGAGACGGAATCTATGGCTACAACTTC

D: TRBD2
V: TRBV5-4
size: -
J: TRBJ2-7
CDR3: CASSPGGDDSYNEQYF
DNA: TGTGCCAGCAGCCCCGGGGGGGACGACTCCTACAATGAGCAGTACTTC

D: -
V: TRBV29-1
size: -
J: TRBJ1-5
CDR3: CSVAGGKDQPQHF
DNA: TGCAGCGTTGCTGGGGGAAAGGATCAGCCCCAGCATTTT

D: TRBD1
V: TRBV11-2
size: few
J: TRBJ2-5
CDR3: CASSQGAQETQYF
DNA: TGTGCCAGCAGCCAGGGGGCCCAAGAGACCCAGTACTTC

D: -
V: TRBV4-1
size: few
J: TRBJ2-5
CDR3: CASSQIQAQETQYF
DNA: TGCGCCAGCAGCCAGATACAGGCCCAAGAGACCCAGTACTTC

D: -
V: TRBV3-1
size: few
J: TRBJ2-2
CDR3: CASSQVLRSGWTGELFF
DNA: TGTGCCAGCAGCCAAGTCTTAAGGAGCGGTTGGACCGGGGAGCTGTTTTTT

D: TRBD1
V: TRBV2
size: -
J: TRBJ2-7
CDR3: CASRERRQGNEQYF
DNA: TGTGCCAGCAGGGAGAGGAGACAGGGCAACGAGCAGTACTTC

D: -
V: TRBV28
size: -
J: TRBJ2-3
CDR3: CASGDLGGTDTQYF
DNA: TGTGCCAGCGGCGATCTTGGGGGCACAGATACGCAGTATTTT

D: TRBD1
V: TRBV5-6
size: few
J: TRBJ2-4
CDR3: CASSLAGQENIQYF
DNA: TGTGCCAGCAGCTTGGCCGGACAGGAAAACATTCAGTACTTC

D: -
V: TRBV5-1
size: once
J: TRBJ1-1
CDR3: CASSGVDTEAFF
DNA: TGTGCCAGCTCCGGGGTGGACACTGAAGCTTTCTTT

D: -
V: TRBV28
size: few
J: TRBJ2-1
CDR3: CASTPRDNEQFF
DNA: TGTGCCAGCACCCCGAGAGACAATGAGCAGTTCTTC

D: -
V: TRBV9
size: few
J: TRBJ2-3
CDR3: CASSVDDGGVRAQYF
DNA: TGTGCCAGCAGCGTTGATGATGGGGGAGTCCGGGCGCAGTATTTT

D: -
V: TRBV12-3/TRBV12-4
size: -
J: TRBJ2-2
CDR3: CASITEITNTGELFF
DNA: TGTGCCAGCATTACGGAGATTACGAACACCGGGGAGCTGTTTTTT

D: TRBD2
V: TRBV7-2
size: -
J: TRBJ2-7
CDR3: CASSVGRASYEQYF
DNA: TGTGCCAGCAGCGTGGGGAGGGCCTCCTACGAGCAGTACTTC

D: -
V: TRBV20-1
size: -
J: TRBJ1-2
CDR3: CSAPSGGYTF
DNA: TGCAGTGCGCCTTCTGGTGGCTACACCTTC

D: TRBD2
V: TRBV13
size: -
J: TRBJ2-3
CDR3: CASSLRRPGGDTQYF
DNA: TGTGCCAGCAGCTTACGGCGGCCGGGGGGAGATACGCAGTATTTT

D: -
V: TRBV12-3/TRBV12-4
size: -
J: TRBJ1-5
CDR3: CASSPSSPGYNNQPQHF
DNA: TGTGCCAGCAGCCCCTCCTCCCCCGGCTATAACAATCAGCCCCAGCATTTT

D: -
V: TRBV9
size: few
J: TRBJ2-7
CDR3: CASSVGGRGRDEQYF
DNA: TGTGCCAGCAGCGTAGGGGGCAGGGGTCGCGACGAGCAGTACTTC